The 4 T cell receptor beta chains below all came from one sample that was sequenced in a study of early T cells in non-severe SARS-CoV-2 infection. Each CDR3 protein is one row after TCRdb ran MiXCR on the 5' RACE reads. In the table there are 53,000 or so distinct CDR3 sequences, roughly 7.7% of which are singletons. Material for sequencing was whole blood. The origin of the receptors is an adult who was a healthcare worker with PCR-confirmed SARS-CoV-2 infection or an uninfected control (not recorded which).

The V call is TRBV20-1, the J call TRBJ2-3, with 7 nucleotides matching TRBD1. The CDR3 totals 14 residues. Germline V gene data show CDR1 as DFQATT and CDR2 as SNEGSKA (reference sequence). V was pared by 4 bases and J by 0 bases, with 4 bases of the junction left unmatched. CDR3: CSATGQRSTDTQYF. The CDR3 DNA is TGCAGTGCTACGGGACAGCGAAGCACAGATACGCAGTATTTT.

The gene calls are TRBV7-9 and TRBJ1-1; D is ambiguous. Trimming stripped 4 bases from V and 3 bases from J, with 15 bases between. This CDR3 region has 15 residues. Looked up from germline, CDR1 is SEHNR and CDR2 is FQNEAQ (reference sequence). CDR3 residues: CASSSRLGFDTEAFF. Written as DNA, the CDR3 is TGTGCCAGCAGCTCCCGTCTGGGGTTTGACACTGAAGCTTTCTTT.

This sequence joins TRBV27 and TRBJ2-7, with a possible D match to TRBD1 (6 bases). Germline V gene data show CDR1 as MNHEY and CDR2 as SMNVEV (reference sequence). The CDR3 covers 15 residues. Trimming stripped 3 bases from V and 4 bases from J, with 16 bases between. The CDR3 DNA is TGTGCCAGCAGTTTTAACAGGGTCGCCCTTTACGAGCAGTACTTC. It yields the protein CASSFNRVALYEQYF.

This clonotype was detected many times. The rearrangement uses TRBV27 and TRBJ1-2; D is ambiguous. This CDR3 is 13 amino acids long. V lost 6 bases to trimming and J lost 5 bases, with 13 bases between them. Looked up from germline, CDR1 is MNHEY and CDR2 is SMNVEV (reference sequence). CDR3 amino acids: CASSYSPEYGYTF. CDR3 DNA sequence: TGTGCCAGCAGCTATTCCCCAGAGTATGGCTACACCTTC.